Each of the 31 T cell receptor beta chains below was sequenced from the same sample in a study of CD8+CD57+ T cells in acquired aplastic anemia. Investigators profiled TCR beta VDJ and CDR3 from genomic DNA template. TCRdb reprocessed the reads with MiXCR, giving one entry per CDR3 protein. The sample yields roughly 300,000 distinct CDR3 sequences, 50% to 70% seen once. The sequenced material came from sorted CD4+, CD8+, or CD8+CD57+ T cells (not recorded which) from PBMCs. The receptors here all came from a human donor with severe aplastic anemia or a healthy control (not recorded which).

The chain has TRBV2 and TRBJ2-7, with 8 bases identical to TRBD2. Germline loops: CDR1 SNHLY, CDR2 FYNNEI. The CDR3 loop spans 16 amino acids. V lost 6 bases to trimming and J lost 0 bases; unmatched junction nucleotides: 10. The CDR3 region has the DNA TGTGCCAGCAGCTTCCAGGCGAGCGGGAGCTCCTACGAGCAGTACTTC. Its protein is CASSFQASGSSYEQYF.

This sequence joins TRBV7-2 and TRBJ2-6; unclear D gene. CDR1 is SGHTA, CDR2 FQGNSA, per germline. The V gene lost 3 bases and the J gene lost 10 bases, with 10 bases spanning the gap. This CDR3 is 13 amino acids long. CDR3 in DNA: TGTGCCAGCAGCTTGGTGCTAAATAACGTCCTGACTTTC. It translates to CASSLVLNNVLTF.

In its sample, this clonotype was seen once. The V and J genes are TRBV7-3 and TRBJ2-2, with D hard to call. CDR3 length: 16 amino acids. Trimming left V 0 bases short and J 1 base short, with 9 bases between. Germline values: CDR1 SGHTA, CDR2 FQGTGA. This CDR3 is CASSLTTAGNTGELFF. The DNA for the CDR3 is TGTGCCAGCAGCTTAACGACCGCCGGGAACACCGGGGAGCTGTTTTTT.

The chain couples TRBV7-2 to TRBJ1-1; D perhaps matches TRBD1 (5 bases). Trimming cost V 7 bases and J 10 bases, with 19 bases left between them. The germline V gene encodes CDR1 SGHTA and CDR2 FQGNSA. This CDR3 comprises 13 residues. DNA for the CDR3: TGTGCCAGCATTATACCGAGGGACCTTGCAGCTTTCTTT. This gives the protein CASIIPRDLAAFF.

The V and J genes are TRBV2 and TRBJ1-2, with 7 bases identical to TRBD1. The CDR3 loop spans 14 amino acids. Per the germline V gene, CDR1 is SNHLY and CDR2 is FYNNEI. Trimming at V came to 4 bases and at J to 2 bases, leaving 4 bases not matched to a gene. The CDR3 protein is CASSGGTVNYGYTF. The CDR3 DNA reads as TGTGCCAGCAGTGGGGGGACAGTAAACTATGGCTACACCTTC. Full variable domain (outside the CDR3, taken from reference TRBV2 and TRBJ1-2): EPEVTQTPSHQVTQMGQEVILRCVPISNHLYFYWYRQILGQKVEFLVSFYNNEISEKSEIFDDQFSVERPDGSNFTLKIRSTKLEDSAMYFCASSGGTVNYGYTFGSGTRLTVV.

V is TRBV12-3 or TRBV12-4 and J is TRBJ1-6; D not certain. V was shortened by 6 bases and J by 5 bases, with 8 bases between the two germline ends. This CDR3 spans 13 amino acids. The CDR3 reads CASRQTNNSPLHF. The CDR3 DNA is TGTGCCAGCAGACAGACCAATAATTCACCCCTCCACTTT.

This clonotype is a singleton in its sample. The gene calls are TRBV2 and TRBJ2-5, with D tentatively TRBD2 (7 bases). The CDR3 is 13 residues long. Germline CDR1 SNHLY, CDR2 FYNNEI. V was shortened by 3 bases and J by 5 bases, with 10 bases between the two germline ends. The CDR3 reads CASSDGGAETQYF. CDR3 bases: TGTGCCAGCAGTGATGGGGGGGCTGAGACCCAGTACTTC.

The chain carries TRBV12-3 or TRBV12-4 and TRBJ2-1; TRBD2 agrees at 13 bases. The ends lost 7 bases at V and 5 bases at J; junction bases unmatched: 5. The CDR3 extends over 15 amino acids. DNA of the CDR3: TGTGCCAGCACCCTTACTAGCGGGGGGGACAATGAGCAGTTCTTC. It translates to CASTLTSGGDNEQFF.

V is TRBV2 and J is TRBJ2-5; 9 bases agree with TRBD2. CDR3 length equals 15 residues. Losses at the gene ends were 4 bases for V and 4 bases for J; bases not matched to a gene: 7. Germline V gene data show CDR1 as SNHLY and CDR2 as FYNNEI. The CDR3 nucleotides read TGTGCCAGCAGTGCGGCGGGAGGGATTGGAGAGACCCAGTACTTC. This translates into CASSAAGGIGETQYF.

This clonotype was recorded only once. In DNA, the CDR3 is TGCAGTGCTAGGAGACTAGCATTAAGGTCAGATACGCAGTATTTT. This codes for CSARRLALRSDTQYF. The gene calls are TRBV20-1 and TRBJ2-3, with 7 bases lining up with TRBD2. V dropped 3 bases and J dropped 4; count of bases not matched to a gene: 10. Germline V gene sequence: CDR1 DFQATT, CDR2 SNEGSKA (reference sequence). This CDR3 spans 15 amino acids.

For this clonotype: Because the CDR3 is missing its conserved closing phenylalanine or tryptophan, this is likely a read error. V and J are TRBV7-2 and TRBJ1-2; D not certain. The CDR3 consists of 16 residues. Germline CDR1 and CDR2: SGHTA and FQGNSA. With 5 bases removed from V and 0 bases from J, the gap between germline ends came to 16 bases. CDR3 DNA sequence: TGTGCCAGCAGCGGACTTCGCCGGGAGGCTAACTATGGCTACACCTCC. As protein: CASSGLRREANYGYTS.

The chain carries TRBV7-2 and TRBJ1-4, with D possibly matching TRBD1 (5 bases). The V end was cut by 4 bases, the J end by 6 bases, with 15 bases between. Germline V lookup: CDR1 SGHTA, CDR2 FQGNSA. The CDR3 spans 15 residues. The CDR3 DNA is TGTGCCAGCAGCTCAGGGTGGGGGGTGGATGAAAAACTGTTTTTT. Its translation is CASSSGWGVDEKLFF.

This clonotype showed up just once. The chain recombines TRBV15 with TRBJ1-6, with 7 bases lining up with TRBD1. J was trimmed by 10 bases and V by 3 bases; bases with no gene match: 9. The CDR3 totals 15 residues. Germline V gives CDR1 LNHNV, CDR2 YYDKDF (reference sequence). In DNA form, the CDR3 reads TGTGCCACCAGCAGTCAGACAGGGTCTTGGTCACCCCTCCACTTT. Residues: CATSSQTGSWSPLHF. The full variable domain, completed using reference TRBV15 and TRBJ1-6, is DAMVIQNPRYQVTQFGKPVTLSCSQTLNHNVMYWYQQKSSQAPKLLFHYYDKDFNNEADTPDNFQSRRPNTSFCFLDIRSPGLGDTAMYLCATSSQTGSWSPLHFGNGTRLTVT.

The chain recombines TRBV7-9 with TRBJ2-3; possible D gene TRBD2, 6 bases. The CDR3 has 14 residues. CDR1 is SEHNR and CDR2 is FQNEAQ in the germline V gene (reference sequence). V lost 5 bases and J 6 bases, leaving 15 bases between the germline ends. This CDR3 reads CASSRRGREDTQYF. CDR3 coding DNA: TGTGCCAGCAGCCGTAGGGGCCGGGAGGATACGCAGTATTTT.

This clonotype was recorded only once. V and J are TRBV20-1 and TRBJ1-1; D might be TRBD1 (5 bases). Trimming shortened V by 1 base and J by 3 bases, and 6 bases separated the two germline ends. Germline CDR1 DFQATT, CDR2 SNEGSKA (reference sequence). The CDR3 spans 12 residues. CDR3 loop: CSARGDHTEAFF. The CDR3 coding sequence is TGCAGTGCTAGAGGGGACCACACTGAAGCTTTCTTT.

This clonotype was observed many times. V and J are TRBV7-2 and TRBJ1-2; 8 nucleotides align to TRBD1. CDR1 and CDR2 from the germline V gene are SGHTA and FQGNSA. V lost 5 bases, J lost 5 bases, and 10 bases stayed unmatched. The CDR3 totals 15 residues. The CDR3 is CASSAQGQGLYGYTF. The CDR3 nucleotides read TGTGCCAGCAGCGCACAAGGACAGGGATTATATGGCTACACCTTC.

J is TRBJ2-6 and V is TRBV7-6, with unresolved D. V was clipped by 5 bases and J by 2 bases, with 4 bases between them. CDR3 size: 13 residues. Germline V CDR1 and CDR2: SGHVS, FNYEAQ. CDR3 residues: CASSAAGANVLTF. The DNA for the CDR3 is TGTGCCAGCAGCGCAGCTGGGGCCAACGTCCTGACTTTC.

The chain has TRBV29-1 and TRBJ1-1, with D tentatively TRBD1 (6 bases). Germline CDR1 is SQVTM and CDR2 is ANQGSEA. V was clipped by 5 bases and J by 0 bases, with 10 bases between them. The CDR3 runs 13 residues. CDR3 nucleotides: TGCAGCGTTCGGACAGCCTTGAACACTGAAGCTTTCTTT. Amino acid sequence: CSVRTALNTEAFF.

The chain uses TRBV9 and TRBJ1-3, with a tentative D call TRBD1 (5 bases). Germline V CDR1 and CDR2: SGDLS, YYNGEE. There are 17 residues in the CDR3. V was trimmed by 0 bases and J by 0 bases, leaving 13 bases between them. The chain's CDR3 is CASSVASDRHSGNTIYF. CDR3 coding DNA: TGTGCCAGCAGCGTAGCGTCCGACAGACACTCTGGAAACACCATATATTTT.

The chain recombines TRBV20-1 with TRBJ2-5; 11 bases match TRBD1. V dropped 3 bases and J dropped 4; count of bases not matched to a gene: 4. Per the germline V gene, CDR1 is DFQATT and CDR2 is SNEGSKA (reference sequence). This CDR3 has 14 residues. The CDR3 nucleotides read TGCAGTGCTAGCCCCGGGACAGGGGGAGAGACCCAGTACTTC. Its protein is CSASPGTGGETQYF.

J is TRBJ2-3 and V is TRBV25-1; D is undetermined. V shed 6 bases and J shed 2 bases, with 18 bases lying between them. Germline V lookup: CDR1 MGHDK, CDR2 SYGVNS. CDR3 length: 16 amino acids. CDR3 bases: TGTGCCAGCAGACCAGTAGGCCGTAGCATCACAGATACGCAGTATTTT. Its translation is CASRPVGRSITDTQYF. Full variable domain (remainder filled in from reference TRBV25-1 and TRBJ2-3): EADIYQTPRYLVIGTGKKITLECSQTMGHDKMYWYQQDPGMELHLIHYSYGVNSTEKGDLSSESTVSRIRTEHFPLTLESARPSHTSQYLCASRPVGRSITDTQYFGPGTRLTVL.

The chain has TRBV7-2 and TRBJ2-7; a weak D match, TRBD1 (6 bases). The CDR3 extends over 14 amino acids. Germline V CDR1 and CDR2: SGHTA, FQGNSA. The V and J ends lost 6 bases and 2 bases respectively, with 14 bases between them. CDR3 sequence reads: CASSQQGVTYEQYF. Here the CDR3 DNA reads TGTGCCAGCAGTCAACAGGGCGTAACCTACGAGCAGTACTTC.

This clonotype was counted a few times. V usage is TRBV5-5 and J usage is TRBJ2-7; D unclear. Germline loops: CDR1 SGHKS, CDR2 YYEKEE (reference sequence). The CDR3 is 13 amino acids. The V and J ends lost 0 bases and 6 bases respectively, with 10 bases between them. The CDR3 region is CASSLVPVVEQYF. As DNA, the CDR3 is TGTGCCAGCAGCTTGGTTCCAGTCGTCGAGCAGTACTTC.

This sequence joins TRBV7-2 and TRBJ2-7; 14 bases are a match to TRBD2. The length of the CDR3 is 21 residues. V gave up 5 bases and J gave up 4 bases; unmatched junction bases: 22. CDR1 is SGHTA and CDR2 is FQGNSA in the germline V gene. CDR3 in DNA: TGTGCCAGCAGCATACCGGGACTAGCGGGGGCCTGGGCGATATGGGGGTACGAGCAGTACTTC. This sequence encodes CASSIPGLAGAWAIWGYEQYF.

The chain recombines TRBV20-1 with TRBJ2-1; D might be TRBD2 (7 bases). The V gene's germline CDR1 is DFQATT and CDR2 SNEGSKA (reference sequence). This CDR3 region has 16 residues. V dropped 6 bases and J dropped 8 bases, with 26 bases sitting between them. CDR3 amino acids: CSAAPLADRLRDEQFF. As DNA, the CDR3 is TGCAGTGCCGCGCCTCTAGCGGACAGACTGCGGGATGAGCAGTTCTTC.

This chain uses TRBV24-1 with TRBJ1-5; no clear D. The V end was cut by 5 bases, the J end by 1 base, with 8 bases between. This CDR3 is 14 amino acids long. The germline V gene encodes CDR1 KGHDR and CDR2 SFDVKD. CDR3 in amino acids: CATSGLGSNQPQHF. As DNA, the CDR3 is TGTGCCACCAGTGGATTGGGGAGCAATCAGCCCCAGCATTTT.

The gene calls are TRBV19 and TRBJ1-6; the match to TRBD1 covers 7 bases. V lost 8 bases and J lost 7; bases outside the gene matches: 11. The germline V gene has CDR1 LNHDA and CDR2 SQIVND (reference sequence). The CDR3 contains 15 residues. This CDR3 is CASRPTGETNSPLHF. The CDR3 bases are TGTGCCAGTCGGCCTACAGGGGAAACCAATTCACCCCTCCACTTT.

This clonotype was seen repeatedly, ten times or more. The chain recombines TRBV19 with TRBJ2-1; 9 nucleotides line up with TRBD2. Unmatched junction bases numbered 6, after V lost 3 bases and J lost 9 bases. This CDR3 contains 14 residues. Germline lookup yields CDR1 LNHDA and CDR2 SQIVND (reference sequence). The CDR3 region is CASSIGGGALEQFF. CDR3 DNA: TGTGCCAGTAGTATCGGCGGGGGGGCACTTGAGCAGTTCTTC.

This chain connects TRBV9 to TRBJ2-5; the match to TRBD2 covers 7 bases. With 0 bases clipped from V and 10 bases from J, the junction kept 6 bases outside the gene matches. This CDR3 is 13 amino acids long. The V gene's germline CDR1 is SGDLS and CDR2 YYNGEE. CDR3 region: CASSVGTSRDQYF. The CDR3 DNA reads as TGTGCCAGCAGCGTAGGGACTAGTAGGGACCAGTACTTC.

This clonotype showed up many times. The chain has TRBV7-3 and TRBJ2-2; D gene unclear. Germline-derived CDR1 and CDR2 are SGHTA and FQGTGA. The V gene lost 2 bases and the J gene lost 2 bases, with 6 bases spanning the gap. This CDR3 is 14 amino acids long. The CDR3 is CASSLGVNTGELFF. Written as DNA, the CDR3 is TGTGCCAGCAGCTTAGGGGTCAACACCGGGGAGCTGTTTTTT.

This rearrangement joins TRBV11-2 to TRBJ2-1, with D perhaps given as TRBD1 or TRBD2 (5 bases each). The CDR3 has 15 residues. The germline gives CDR1 SGHAT, CDR2 FQNNGV. V lost 2 bases and J lost 1, with 9 bases in between. This CDR3 is CASSLIGGSYNEQFF. The CDR3 DNA reads TGTGCCAGCAGCTTAATTGGGGGATCCTACAATGAGCAGTTCTTC.